What follows describes a single T cell receptor beta chain. The antigen is undetermined. The source of the sample is a study of cytomegalovirus exposure and HLA in healthy donors. Findings and limits, study-wide: In a later analysis, at a false discovery rate of 0.05, 17,000 or so TCR beta sequences matched HLA alleles. Some V segments (TRBV6-2 and TRBV6-3 among them) were excluded as indistinguishable.

CDR3 length: 14 amino acids. Germline CDR1 SGHVS, CDR2 FQNEAQ. Trimming took off 7 bases at V and 1 base at J, with 8 bases between the two ends. Use of 60 Vbeta and 13 Jbeta primers characterized the PCR. Sequencing used immunoSEQ multiplex PCR; TCRdb keeps in-frame clones, though not all of them. The table records more than 150,000 clones, roughly 82% of them present only once. The sequence was collected from a woman in her 50s in good health and CMV-seropositive. V usage is TRBV7-8 and J usage is TRBJ2-6; D is possibly TRBD1 (6 bases). Sample: PBMCs. CDR3 DNA: TGTGCCAGCAACACAGGGTCTGGGGCCAACGTCCTGACTTTC. This encodes CASNTGSGANVLTF.